This T cell receptor beta chain derives from a study of T cell responses to AZD1222 COVID-19 vaccine. Only in-frame clones appear in the TCRdb table, and some are missing; sequencing was by immunoSEQ multiplex PCR. In the table there are under 150,000 clones, around nine tenths of which are singletons. This TCR came from an adult in good health. Sample: peripheral blood, taken on day 0 of AZD1222 vaccination.

The CDR3 DNA sequence: TGTGCCAGCAGCTTAGGGGCGAACACCGGGGAGCTGTTTTTT. Residues: CASSLGANTGELFF. The chain links TRBV7-2 to TRBJ2-2; D is unresolved. Germline V gene sequence: CDR1 SGHTA, CDR2 FQGNSA. The CDR3 length is 14 residues. Trimming stripped 1 base from V and 0 bases from J, with 3 bases between.